The 20 T cell receptor beta chains below all came from one sample that was sequenced in a study of blood T cell repertoires in COVID-19. Sequencing used immunoSEQ multiplex PCR; TCRdb keeps in-frame clones, though not all of them. Of 100,000 or so clones detected, approximately 92% appear once; the ten largest clones hold more than 5.5%. Source material: peripheral blood. The receptors stem from a man between 65 and 80 years old with acute or convalescent COVID-19.

CDR3 in DNA: TGTGCCGGAACAGGGTATGGCTACACCTTC. As protein: CAGTGYGYTF. The V and J genes are TRBV30 and TRBJ1-2, with D perhaps TRBD1 (6 bases). The germline V gene has CDR1 GTSNPN and CDR2 SVGIG (reference sequence). Trimming stripped 8 bases from V and 5 bases from J, with 9 bases between. The CDR3 has 10 residues.

The chain carries TRBV11-2 and TRBJ2-5; 9 bases map to TRBD1. This CDR3 is 15 amino acids long. Unmatched junction bases numbered 5, after V lost 5 bases and J lost 1 base. Germline V lookup: CDR1 SGHAT, CDR2 FQNNGV. CDR3 loop: CASSARQGGQETQYF. In DNA form, the CDR3 reads TGTGCCAGCAGCGCCAGACAGGGGGGCCAAGAGACCCAGTACTTC.

The chain joins TRBV19 to TRBJ2-7; TRBD2 aligns across 11 bases. Trimming removed 4 bases from V and 4 bases from J; junction bases left unmatched: 9. The CDR3 has 16 amino acids. Germline V CDR1 and CDR2: LNHDA, SQIVND (reference sequence). Here the CDR3 DNA reads TGTGCCAGTAGTAAGGGAGTGGGACTAGCGGATTACGAGCAGTACTTC. This encodes CASSKGVGLADYEQYF.

Comment on this clone: Other DNA sequences within the sample encode an identical CDR3. The genes are TRBV6-5 and TRBJ1-1, with D tentatively TRBD1 (6 bases). This CDR3 spans 15 amino acids. Germline-derived CDR1 and CDR2 are MNHEY and SVGAGI. The germline V and J ends were trimmed by 6 bases and 1 base, with 15 bases remaining between them. In nucleotides, the CDR3 is TGTGCCAGCAGCCGCCTGGGGGCGAGGAACACTGAAGCTTTCTTT. Protein product: CASSRLGARNTEAFF.

The chain has TRBV4-1 and TRBJ1-5; 11 bases agree with TRBD1. The J segment lost 6 bases and the V segment lost 1 base, leaving 2 bases of the junction unmatched. The V gene's germline CDR1 is MGHRA and CDR2 YSYEKL. The CDR3 contains 15 residues. CDR3 sequence reads: CASSQGTGGGQPQHF. As DNA, the CDR3 is TGCGCCAGCAGCCAAGGGACAGGGGGCGGTCAGCCCCAGCATTTT.

The rearrangement uses TRBV9 and TRBJ2-3; TRBD2 is a possible D gene (6 bases). This CDR3 has 12 residues. V was clipped by 4 bases and J by 8 bases, with 11 bases between them. Germline V gene lookup returns CDR1 SGDLS and CDR2 YYNGEE. The CDR3 DNA is TGTGCCAGCAGCTCGGGACTGAGTACGCAGTATTTT. Protein sequence: CASSSGLSTQYF. Supplemented by reference TRBV9 and TRBJ2-3, the full variable domain reads DSGVTQTPKHLITATGQRVTLRCSPRSGDLSVYWYQQSLDQGLQFLIQYYNGEERAKGNILERFSAQQFPDLHSELNLSSLELGDSALYFCASSSGLSTQYFGPGTRLTVL.

The rearrangement joins TRBV19 to TRBJ2-1; the D gene is possibly TRBD1 (5 bases). The germline V and J ends were trimmed by 7 bases and 3 bases, with 10 bases remaining between them. Germline V gene data show CDR1 as LNHDA and CDR2 as SQIVND (reference sequence). CDR3 size: 13 residues. The CDR3 protein is CASTGNYYNEQFF. The CDR3 bases are TGTGCCAGTACAGGGAATTACTACAATGAGCAGTTCTTC.

The J gene is TRBJ1-5, the V gene TRBV7-8; possible D gene TRBD1, 6 bases. This CDR3 has 14 residues. With 3 bases removed from V and 7 bases from J, the gap between germline ends came to 13 bases. Germline values: CDR1 SGHVS, CDR2 FQNEAQ. The CDR3 protein is CASSFYRDGQPQHF. The CDR3 DNA reads as TGTGCCAGCAGCTTCTACAGGGACGGGCAGCCCCAGCATTTT.

The chain joins TRBV5-6 to TRBJ1-1; 7 positions agree with TRBD1. Germline CDR1 is SGHDT and CDR2 is YYEEEE. The CDR3 is 14 residues long. The ends lost 6 bases at V and 0 bases at J; junction bases unmatched: 5. CDR3: CASTPGQLNTEAFF. The CDR3 DNA reads TGTGCCAGCACCCCGGGACAGCTGAACACTGAAGCTTTCTTT.

The J gene is TRBJ1-6, the V gene TRBV10-3; possibly TRBD1 for D (6 bases). The length of the CDR3 is 13 residues. The germline V gene has CDR1 ENHRY and CDR2 SYGVKD. Trimming removed 10 bases from V and 7 bases from J, with 14 bases in between. Here the CDR3 DNA reads TGTGCCACCAGAGGGACACCAAATTCACCCCTCCACTTT. Amino acids: CATRGTPNSPLHF.

This clone appeared a single time. The chain has TRBV30 and TRBJ1-5; unclear D gene. The CDR3 spans 15 residues. The V end was cut by 0 bases, the J end by 0 bases, with 9 bases between. CDR1 is GTSNPN and CDR2 is SVGIG in the germline V gene (reference sequence). CDR3: CAWSVRGSSNQPQHF. In nucleotides, the CDR3 is TGTGCCTGGAGTGTACGGGGATCTAGCAATCAGCCCCAGCATTTT.

The chain recombines TRBV5-1 with TRBJ1-4; TRBD1 agrees at 8 bases. Germline CDR1 SGHRS, CDR2 YFSETQ. The length of the CDR3 is 14 residues. V lost 4 bases, J lost 10 bases, and 9 bases stayed unmatched. The CDR3 DNA sequence: TGCGCCAGCAGCCCCTTGACAGGGGTGGGAAAACTGTTTTTT. It specifies CASSPLTGVGKLFF.

V gene TRBV24-1 combines with J gene TRBJ2-1; tentatively, D is TRBD2 (6 bases). The CDR3 loop spans 14 amino acids. CDR1 is KGHDR and CDR2 is SFDVKD in the germline V gene. Trimming took off 4 bases at V and 6 bases at J, with 12 bases between the two ends. This chain's CDR3 is CATSEEGLINEQFF. The CDR3 DNA sequence: TGTGCCACCAGTGAGGAGGGACTGATCAATGAGCAGTTCTTC.

This clone was detected once. DNA of the CDR3: TGTGCCAGTAGTGTTCTAGGGGGCCAGCCCCAGCATTTT. Translated: CASSVLGGQPQHF. V usage is TRBV19 and J usage is TRBJ1-5; TRBD1 aligns across 7 bases. Germline V gene sequence: CDR1 LNHDA, CDR2 SQIVND (reference sequence). This CDR3 region has 13 residues. Losses at the gene ends were 5 bases for V and 7 bases for J; bases not matched to a gene: 5.

The chain links TRBV27 to TRBJ1-4; tentatively, D is TRBD1 (6 bases). Per germline, CDR1 MNHEY and CDR2 SMNVEV (reference sequence). V was trimmed by 4 bases and J by 10 bases, leaving 10 bases between them. The CDR3 is 12 amino acids. The CDR3 DNA is TGTGCCAGCAGTTCAGGGGCCCGAAAACTGTTTTTT. Translation gives CASSSGARKLFF. The full variable domain, in which reference TRBV27 and TRBJ1-4 provide the parts outside the CDR3, is EAQVTQNPRYLITVTGKKLTVTCSQNMNHEYMSWYRQDPGLGLRQIYYSMNVEVTDKGDVPEGYKVSRKEKRNFPLILESPSPNQTSLYFCASSSGARKLFFGSGTQLSVL.

CDR3 loop: CASSQGQLNTEAFF. CDR3 nucleotides: TGCGCCAGCAGCCAAGGACAGTTGAACACTGAAGCTTTCTTT. The chain uses TRBV4-1 and TRBJ1-1, with D maybe TRBD1 (5 bases). The CDR3 contains 14 residues. V gave up 1 base and J gave up 0 bases, with 6 bases separating them. Germline V gene lookup returns CDR1 MGHRA and CDR2 YSYEKL.

The chain has TRBV6-5 and TRBJ1-4; TRBD1 is a possible D gene (6 bases). V shed 2 bases and J shed 3 bases, with 10 bases lying between them. In germline, CDR1 is MNHEY, CDR2 SVGAGI. This CDR3 has 15 residues. This CDR3 is CASSYLTGANEKLFF. For the CDR3, the DNA is TGTGCCAGCAGTTACCTGACAGGAGCTAATGAAAAACTGTTTTTT.

The rearrangement links TRBV12-3 or TRBV12-4 to TRBJ1-5, with D perhaps matching TRBD1 (6 bases). The ends were cut back, 6 bases at V and 7 bases at J, with 10 bases in the middle. The CDR3 consists of 12 residues. CDR3 in amino acids: CASRTTGQPQHF. The DNA of the CDR3 is TGTGCCAGCAGAACGACAGGCCAGCCCCAGCATTTT.

The rearrangement joins TRBV24-1 to TRBJ1-2; 8 positions agree with TRBD1. Germline V lookup: CDR1 KGHDR, CDR2 SFDVKD. Trimming removed 6 bases from V and 2 bases from J; junction bases left unmatched: 4. The CDR3 sequence is 14 residues long. Here the CDR3 DNA reads TGTGCCACCAGTCGGACAGGGAGCAACTATGGCTACACCTTC. Translation gives CATSRTGSNYGYTF.

This clone came up once. This chain uses TRBV3-1 (or the pseudogene TRBV3-2) with TRBJ1-1; D gene ambiguous. Trimming took off 8 bases at V and 4 bases at J, with 11 bases between the two ends. The germline CDR1 and CDR2 sequences are LGHDT and YNNKEL (reference sequence). This CDR3 is built from 12 residues. The CDR3 region is CASATPGTEAFF. DNA of the CDR3: TGTGCCAGCGCAACCCCGGGCACTGAAGCTTTCTTT.